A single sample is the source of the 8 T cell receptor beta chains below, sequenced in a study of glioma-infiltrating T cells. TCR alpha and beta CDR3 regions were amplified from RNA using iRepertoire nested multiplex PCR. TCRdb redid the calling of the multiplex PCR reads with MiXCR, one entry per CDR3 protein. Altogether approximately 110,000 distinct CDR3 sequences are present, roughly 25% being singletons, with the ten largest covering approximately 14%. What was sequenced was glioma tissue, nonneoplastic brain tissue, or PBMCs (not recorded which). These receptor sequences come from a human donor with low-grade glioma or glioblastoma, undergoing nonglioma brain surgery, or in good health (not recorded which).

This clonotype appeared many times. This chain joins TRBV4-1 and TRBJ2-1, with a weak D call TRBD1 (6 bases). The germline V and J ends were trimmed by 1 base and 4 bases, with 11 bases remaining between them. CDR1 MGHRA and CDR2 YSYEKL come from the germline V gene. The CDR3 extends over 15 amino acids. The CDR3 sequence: CASSQVPQGYNEQFF. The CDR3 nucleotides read TGCGCCAGCAGCCAAGTCCCTCAGGGGTACAATGAGCAGTTCTTC.

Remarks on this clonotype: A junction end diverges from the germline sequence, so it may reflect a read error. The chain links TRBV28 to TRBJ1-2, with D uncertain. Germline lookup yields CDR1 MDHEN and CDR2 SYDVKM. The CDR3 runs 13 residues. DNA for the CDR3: TGTGCCCGCAGGCGGTCCCCGCTCTATGGCTACACCTTC. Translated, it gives CARRRSPLYGYTF.

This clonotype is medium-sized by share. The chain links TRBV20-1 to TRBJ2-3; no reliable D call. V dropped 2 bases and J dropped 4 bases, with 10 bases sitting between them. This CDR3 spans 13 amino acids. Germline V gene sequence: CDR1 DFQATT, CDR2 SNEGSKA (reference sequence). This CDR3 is CSARLLTSDTQYF. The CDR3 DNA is TGCAGTGCTAGACTTCTAACCTCAGATACGCAGTATTTT.

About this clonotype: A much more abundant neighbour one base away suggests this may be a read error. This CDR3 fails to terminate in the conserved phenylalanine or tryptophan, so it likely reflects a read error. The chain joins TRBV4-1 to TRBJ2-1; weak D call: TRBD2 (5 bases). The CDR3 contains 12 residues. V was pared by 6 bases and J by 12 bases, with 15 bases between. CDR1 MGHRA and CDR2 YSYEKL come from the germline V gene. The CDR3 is CASSHTLGRQFI. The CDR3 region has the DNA TGCGCCAGCAGTCATACACTGGGGAGGCAGTTCATC.

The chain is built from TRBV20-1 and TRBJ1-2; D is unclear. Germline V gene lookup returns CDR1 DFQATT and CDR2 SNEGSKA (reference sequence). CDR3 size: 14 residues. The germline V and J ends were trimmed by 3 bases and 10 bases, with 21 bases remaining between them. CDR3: CSASHPFGNYNYTF. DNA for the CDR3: TGCAGTGCTAGTCATCCTTTCGGAAACTATAACTACACCTTC.

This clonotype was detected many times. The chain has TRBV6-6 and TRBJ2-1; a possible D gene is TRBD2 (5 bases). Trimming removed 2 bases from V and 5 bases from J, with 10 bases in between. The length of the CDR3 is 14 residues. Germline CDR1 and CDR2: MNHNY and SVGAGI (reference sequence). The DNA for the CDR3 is TGTGCCAGCAGTTACCACGACGGGGACAATGAGCAGTTCTTC. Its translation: CASSYHDGDNEQFF.

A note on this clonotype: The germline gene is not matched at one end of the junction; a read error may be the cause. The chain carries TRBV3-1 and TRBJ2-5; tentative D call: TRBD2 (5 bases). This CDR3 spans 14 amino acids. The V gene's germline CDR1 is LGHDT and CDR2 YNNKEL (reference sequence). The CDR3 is CASSQGERGETRYF. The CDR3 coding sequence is TGTGCCAGCAGCCAAGGGGAGCGAGGAGAGACCCGGTACTTC.

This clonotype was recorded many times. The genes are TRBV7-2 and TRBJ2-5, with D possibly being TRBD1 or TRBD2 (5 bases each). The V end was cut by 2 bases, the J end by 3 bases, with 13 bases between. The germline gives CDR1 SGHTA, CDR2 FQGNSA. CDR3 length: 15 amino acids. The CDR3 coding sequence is TGTGCCAGCAGCTTACTAAAGGGACCGGAAGAGACCCAGTACTTC. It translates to CASSLLKGPEETQYF.